Below, 27 T cell receptor beta chains from the same sample are listed, as sequenced in a study of blood T cell repertoires in COVID-19 (dated by TCRdb to the early 2020s). Libraries came from the immunoSEQ multiplex PCR assay. TCRdb re-hosts the immuneACCESS table, in-frame sequences only. Its copies lack some clones; in the studies checked, an unresolved V gene accounts for under half of them, and the cause for the rest is not known. The sample profile shows 240,000 or so clones; approximately 86% of them were found once. 7.2% of the sample rests with the top ten. The sequenced sample consisted of peripheral blood. All receptors come from a man in his 60s who had recovered from COVID-19.

V and J are TRBV3-1 (or the pseudogene TRBV3-2) and TRBJ1-6; no reliable D call. Germline-derived CDR1 and CDR2 are LGHDT and YNNKEL (reference sequence). V was clipped by 1 base and J by 6 bases, with 7 bases between them. The CDR3 extends over 14 amino acids. The CDR3 sequence is CASSQVEGNSPLHF. As DNA, the CDR3 is TGTGCCAGCAGCCAAGTAGAGGGTAATTCACCCCTCCACTTT.

For the CDR3, the DNA is TGTGCCAGCTGTTACCAGGGGGCGCCGACTGAAGCTTTCTTT. Protein sequence: CASCYQGAPTEAFF. The gene calls are TRBV2 and TRBJ1-1, with 8 bases that match TRBD1. CDR1 and CDR2 (germline): SNHLY, FYNNEI. This CDR3 region has 14 residues. Trimming removed 8 bases from V and 5 bases from J; junction bases left unmatched: 10. The full variable domain, its missing parts supplied by reference TRBV2 and TRBJ1-1, is EPEVTQTPSHQVTQMGQEVILRCVPISNHLYFYWYRQILGQKVEFLVSFYNNEISEKSEIFDDQFSVERPDGSNFTLKIRSTKLEDSAMYFCASCYQGAPTEAFFGQGTRLTVV.

This clone was found once. This chain connects TRBV29-1 to TRBJ2-7; D is ambiguous. V was trimmed by 2 bases and J by 10 bases, leaving 12 bases between them. Germline loops: CDR1 SQVTM, CDR2 ANQGSEA. The CDR3 runs to 11 residues. The CDR3 here is CSVEYARIQYV. The CDR3 coding sequence is TGCAGCGTTGAATATGCTAGAATTCAGTACGTC.

This chain links TRBV4-1 with TRBJ2-5, with D possibly being TRBD2 (5 bases). V lost 1 base to trimming and J lost 7 bases, with 13 bases between them. Germline CDR1 is MGHRA and CDR2 is YSYEKL. The CDR3 has 14 residues. CDR3 sequence (DNA): TGCGCCAGCAGCCAAGTTAGTGAGAGCGGGACCCAGTACTTC. Encoded protein: CASSQVSESGTQYF.

The gene calls are TRBV7-8 and TRBJ2-1, with a possible D match to TRBD2 (6 bases). This CDR3 is built from 13 residues. Germline CDR1 and CDR2: SGHVS and FQNEAQ. V shed 8 bases and J shed 3 bases, with 11 bases lying between them. Written as DNA, the CDR3 is TGTGCCAGCCGCGGCGGGAACTACAATGAGCAGTTCTTC. This sequence encodes CASRGGNYNEQFF.

This clone was counted a few times. The chain combines TRBV19 with TRBJ1-2; D uncertain. The CDR3 runs to 13 residues. Trimming took 3 bases from V and 8 from J, leaving 13 bases between them. CDR1 and CDR2 from the germline V gene are LNHDA and SQIVND (reference sequence). The CDR3: CASSIAGLFGYTF. Here the CDR3 DNA reads TGTGCCAGTAGTATTGCGGGCTTATTCGGCTACACCTTC.

The V and J genes are TRBV7-9 and TRBJ2-3; D perhaps matches TRBD2 (6 bases). With 5 bases removed from V and 6 bases from J, the gap between germline ends came to 15 bases. Germline assignment: CDR1 SEHNR and CDR2 FQNEAQ (reference sequence). The CDR3 is 14 residues long. The CDR3 region is CASSPLRGFDTQYF. In DNA form, the CDR3 reads TGTGCCAGCAGCCCTTTACGGGGGTTCGATACGCAGTATTTT.

CDR3 nucleotides: TGTGCCAGCAGTGAATGGGGAGGCTCACCCCTCCACTTT. The encoded protein is CASSEWGGSPLHF. The chain links TRBV2 to TRBJ1-6; D remains unclear. Trimming removed 2 bases at V and 10 bases at J, with 9 bases between. This CDR3 is built from 13 residues. Germline CDR1 SNHLY, CDR2 FYNNEI.

This clone was recorded a few times. The gene calls are TRBV6-5 and TRBJ2-1, with TRBD2 matching over 9 bases. Germline V gene sequence: CDR1 MNHEY, CDR2 SVGAGI. There are 14 residues in the CDR3. V lost 7 bases, J lost 8 bases, and 9 bases stayed unmatched. In DNA form, the CDR3 reads TGTGCCAGCACACCGAGGCTAGCGGGGTATGAGCAGTTCTTC. Protein: CASTPRLAGYEQFF.

The V call is TRBV6-6, the J call TRBJ2-2, with 9 bases fitting TRBD2. Losses at the gene ends were 6 bases for V and 1 base for J; bases not matched to a gene: 6. CDR1 and CDR2 (germline): MNHNY, SVGAGI (reference sequence). There are 16 residues in the CDR3. The CDR3 spells CASSRLAVQNTGELFF. In DNA, the CDR3 is TGTGCCAGCAGCCGACTAGCGGTTCAGAACACCGGGGAGCTGTTTTTT.

The V gene is TRBV21-1, the J gene TRBJ1-2; TRBD1, the table's D call, lacks a check against the DNA. TRBV21-1 constitutes a pseudogene. The CDR3 spans 14 residues. The CDR3 DNA sequence: TGTGCCAGCAGCAAAGCCCTGACAGGGGGAGGCTACACCTTC. This sequence encodes CASSKALTGGGYTF.

Only a few counts were recorded for this clone. This chain uses TRBV5-1 with TRBJ1-1; no clear D gene. CDR3 length: 14 residues. The V and J ends lost 1 base and 3 bases respectively, with 10 bases between them. Germline V lookup: CDR1 SGHRS, CDR2 YFSETQ. The CDR3 sequence: CASSLRVHDTEAFF. The DNA for the CDR3 is TGCGCCAGCAGCTTGCGAGTTCATGACACTGAAGCTTTCTTT.

The V gene is TRBV15, the J gene TRBJ1-1; D is possibly TRBD1 (5 bases). CDR1 is LNHNV and CDR2 is YYDKDF in the germline V gene (reference sequence). This CDR3 contains 16 residues. V lost 2 bases and J 0 bases, leaving 13 bases between the germline ends. CDR3 region: CATSRQTDPMNTEAFF. CDR3 in DNA: TGTGCCACCAGCAGACAGACAGACCCCATGAACACTGAAGCTTTCTTT.

V usage is TRBV18 and J usage is TRBJ1-2; the match to TRBD1 covers 7 bases. CDR3 length equals 14 residues. V shed 2 bases and J 2 bases; nucleotides not matched to a gene: 2. The germline gives CDR1 KGHSH, CDR2 LQKENI. Written as DNA, the CDR3 is TGTGCCAGCTCACCAGGACAGGCAAACTATGGCTACACCTTC. Amino acid sequence: CASSPGQANYGYTF.

CDR3 nucleotides: TGTGCCAGCAGCCATTTTAACAGGGGTTGGGGGGAAGCTTTCTTT. Amino acids: CASSHFNRGWGEAFF. The V gene is TRBV3-1 (or the pseudogene TRBV3-2), the J gene TRBJ1-1; 7 bases are shared with TRBD1. V lost 3 bases to trimming and J lost 8 bases; unmatched junction nucleotides: 12. The CDR3 runs 15 residues. The V gene's germline CDR1 is LGHDT and CDR2 YNNKEL (reference sequence).

The chain is built from TRBV30 and TRBJ1-2; 9 bases are a match to TRBD1. J gave up 1 base and V 7 bases, and 7 bases lay outside the gene matches. Per germline, CDR1 GTSNPN and CDR2 SVGIG (reference sequence). There are 14 residues in the CDR3. The CDR3, as DNA: TGTGCCTTTACCGGGACAGGGATTAACTATGGCTACACCTTC. This encodes CAFTGTGINYGYTF.

The chain couples TRBV7-9 to TRBJ2-1; 12 positions match TRBD2. Germline V CDR1 and CDR2: SEHNR, FQNEAQ (reference sequence). The CDR3 length is 16 residues. V lost 4 bases and J lost 2; bases outside the gene matches: 3. In DNA, the CDR3 is TGTGCCAGCAGCTGGGGACTAGCGGGTACCTACAATGAGCAGTTCTTC. Translating gives CASSWGLAGTYNEQFF.

The chain has TRBV7-9 and TRBJ1-2; possibly TRBD1 for D (6 bases). The V end lost 5 bases, the J end lost 2 bases, and 15 bases lay between the germline ends. The CDR3 has 15 residues. Looked up from germline, CDR1 is SEHNR and CDR2 is FQNEAQ (reference sequence). The CDR3 nucleotides are TGTGCCAGCAGCCCCGGGGGGGGCCCAAACTATGGCTACACCTTC. Protein product: CASSPGGGPNYGYTF. Combining the CDR3 with reference TRBV7-9 and TRBJ1-2 gives the whole variable domain DTGVSQNPRHKITKRGQNVTFRCDPISEHNRLYWYRQTLGQGPEFLTYFQNEAQLEKSRLLSDRFSAERPKGSFSTLEIQRTEQGDSAMYLCASSPGGGPNYGYTFGSGTRLTVV.

CDR3 loop: CASSLSRGNQKLFF. The CDR3 DNA is TGTGCCAGCAGCTTGAGCAGGGGAAATCAAAAACTGTTTTTT. This rearrangement joins TRBV7-9 to TRBJ1-4, with D possibly being TRBD1 (6 bases). The germline gives CDR1 SEHNR, CDR2 FQNEAQ (reference sequence). There are 14 residues in the CDR3. V was cut by 3 bases and J by 9 bases, with 14 bases left in between.

This clone was detected once. The chain links TRBV2 to TRBJ1-3; D ambiguous. The V and J ends lost 1 base and 8 bases respectively, with 9 bases between them. In germline, CDR1 is SNHLY, CDR2 FYNNEI. The CDR3 is 13 amino acids. Here the CDR3 DNA reads TGTGCCAGCAGTGAAGGAGAGTTAGACACCATATATTTT. Translating gives CASSEGELDTIYF. Full variable domain (outside the CDR3, taken from reference TRBV2 and TRBJ1-3): EPEVTQTPSHQVTQMGQEVILRCVPISNHLYFYWYRQILGQKVEFLVSFYNNEISEKSEIFDDQFSVERPDGSNFTLKIRSTKLEDSAMYFCASSEGELDTIYFGEGSWLTVV.

As DNA, the CDR3 is TGTGCCAGCAGTTTATCGGGGGGAGAGCAGTACGTC. Its translation is CASSLSGGEQYV. The V and J genes are TRBV27 and TRBJ2-7, with D perhaps matching TRBD2 (6 bases). Trimming cost V 0 bases and J 7 bases, with 7 bases left between them. The CDR3 is 12 residues long. Germline CDR1 and CDR2: MNHEY and SMNVEV (reference sequence).

V gene TRBV7-9 combines with J gene TRBJ1-3; D uncertain. Germline V gene sequence: CDR1 SEHNR, CDR2 FQNEAQ (reference sequence). The length of the CDR3 is 14 residues. The V end was cut by 5 bases, the J end by 0 bases, with 8 bases between. CDR3 nucleotides: TGTGCCAGCAGCCCCATCGGCTCTGGAAACACCATATATTTT. This codes for CASSPIGSGNTIYF.

This clone was recorded once. The chain has TRBV11-2 and TRBJ1-6; D is unresolved. V was cut by 3 bases and J by 0 bases, with 9 bases left in between. Germline CDR1 reads SGHAT; CDR2 reads FQNNGV. The CDR3 spans 16 residues. The DNA of the CDR3 is TGTGCCAGCAGCTTGCTCTATAGCTCCTATAATTCACCCCTCCACTTT. Protein product: CASSLLYSSYNSPLHF.

This chain joins TRBV30 and TRBJ1-6; D might be TRBD1 (5 bases). The CDR3 has 16 residues. V lost 5 bases to trimming and J lost 0 bases, with 14 bases between them. The V gene's germline CDR1 is GTSNPN and CDR2 SVGIG (reference sequence). In DNA form, the CDR3 reads TGTGCCTGGTCCAAACAGGTGAACTCCTATAATTCACCCCTCCACTTT. This translates into CAWSKQVNSYNSPLHF.

V and J are TRBV6-2 or TRBV6-3 and TRBJ2-7, with D possibly being TRBD2 (6 bases). The CDR3 is made up of 15 amino acids. V gave up 2 bases and J gave up 2 bases, with 13 bases separating them. Germline V CDR1 and CDR2: MNHEY, SVGEGT. For the CDR3, the DNA is TGTGCCAGCAGTTACCGGCGCGGGGCGACCTACGAGCAGTACTTC. Protein product: CASSYRRGATYEQYF.

V usage is TRBV9 and J usage is TRBJ2-2, with TRBD2 matching over 10 bases. Germline CDR1 and CDR2: SGDLS and YYNGEE. The V segment lost 0 bases and the J segment 6 bases; nucleotides outside the gene matches: 11. The CDR3 extends over 18 amino acids. The CDR3 DNA reads TGTGCCAGCAGCGTAGAACCGAGCGGGGGGGACCAGCCCGGGGAGCTGTTTTTT. This encodes CASSVEPSGGDQPGELFF.

This sequence joins TRBV5-1 and TRBJ2-7, with TRBD1 as a possible D gene (6 bases). Trimming removed 0 bases from V and 4 bases from J, with 11 bases in between. Germline loops: CDR1 SGHRS, CDR2 YFSETQ. The CDR3 is 14 residues long. CDR3 nucleotides: TGCGCCAGCAGCTTGGGTGACAGGATATACGAGCAGTACTTC. Its protein product is CASSLGDRIYEQYF.